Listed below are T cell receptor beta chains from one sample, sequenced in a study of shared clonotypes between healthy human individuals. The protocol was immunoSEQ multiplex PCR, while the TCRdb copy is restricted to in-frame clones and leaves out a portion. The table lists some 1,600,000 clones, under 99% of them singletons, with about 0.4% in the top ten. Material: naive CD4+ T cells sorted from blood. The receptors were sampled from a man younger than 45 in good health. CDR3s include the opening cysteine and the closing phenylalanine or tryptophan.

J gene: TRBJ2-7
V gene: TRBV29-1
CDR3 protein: CSVATSGRFVSYEQYF

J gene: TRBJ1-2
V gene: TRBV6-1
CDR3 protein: CASSKRVLDGYTF

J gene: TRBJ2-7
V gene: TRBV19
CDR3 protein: CASSIVFRGSYEQYF

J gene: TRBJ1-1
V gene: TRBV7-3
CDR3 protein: CASSPLDGRYTEAFF

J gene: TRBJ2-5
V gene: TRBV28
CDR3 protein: CASSLGGRKETQYF

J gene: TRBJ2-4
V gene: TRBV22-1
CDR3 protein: CPGSARLLAKNIQYF

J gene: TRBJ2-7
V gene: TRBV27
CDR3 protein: CASSSRTGASMAKQYF

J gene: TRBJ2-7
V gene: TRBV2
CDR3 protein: CASRSDRGSYEQYF

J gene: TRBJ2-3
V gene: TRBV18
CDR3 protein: CASSPLAGGPSAADTQYF

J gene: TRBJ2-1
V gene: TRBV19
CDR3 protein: CASSIKSAGGFHEQFF

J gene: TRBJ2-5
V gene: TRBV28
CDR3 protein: CASRLGRSIWETQYF

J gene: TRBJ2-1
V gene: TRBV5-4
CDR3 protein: CASSLRLAGGGEQFF

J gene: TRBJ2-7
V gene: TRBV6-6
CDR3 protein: CASRLELEQYF

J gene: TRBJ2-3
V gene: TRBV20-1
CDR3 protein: CSAERSDTQYF

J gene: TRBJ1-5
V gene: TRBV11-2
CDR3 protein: CASSRPGRNQPQHF

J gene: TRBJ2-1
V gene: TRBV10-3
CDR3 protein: CAIRTLSGSYNEQFF

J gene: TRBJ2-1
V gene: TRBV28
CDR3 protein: CASTQGVHEQFF

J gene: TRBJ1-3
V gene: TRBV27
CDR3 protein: CASSPRAPGRGNTIYF

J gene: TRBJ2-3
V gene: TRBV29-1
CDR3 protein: CSVGKLSTDTQYF

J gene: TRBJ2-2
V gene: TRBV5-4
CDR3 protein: CASSLRGGRALWELFF

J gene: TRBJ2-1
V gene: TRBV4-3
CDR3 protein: CASSQDPGVRGHEQFF

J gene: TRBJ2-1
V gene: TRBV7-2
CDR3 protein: CASSSGLANYNEQFF

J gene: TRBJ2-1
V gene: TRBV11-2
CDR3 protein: CASSLGNNEQFF

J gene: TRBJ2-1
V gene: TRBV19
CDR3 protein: CASSSRTPYNEQFF

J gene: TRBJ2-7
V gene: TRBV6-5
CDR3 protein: CASSSRHRLGDEQYF

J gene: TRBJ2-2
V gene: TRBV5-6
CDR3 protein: CASSFPVYTGELFF

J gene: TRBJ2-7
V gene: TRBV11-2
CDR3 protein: CASSSETVYEQYF

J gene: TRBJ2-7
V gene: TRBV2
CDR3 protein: CASSAELYEQYF

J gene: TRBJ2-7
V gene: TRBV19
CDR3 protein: CASSIRGQEPYEQYF

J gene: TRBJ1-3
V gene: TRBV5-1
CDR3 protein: CARDSSGNTIYF

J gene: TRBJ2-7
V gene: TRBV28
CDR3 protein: CASSLNRVTQYF

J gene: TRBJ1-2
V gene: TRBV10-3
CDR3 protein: CAIRTLQVSYGYTF

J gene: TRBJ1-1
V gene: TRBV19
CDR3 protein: CASSIDVDTEAFF

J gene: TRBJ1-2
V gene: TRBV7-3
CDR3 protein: CASSDKPGRGGNYGYTF

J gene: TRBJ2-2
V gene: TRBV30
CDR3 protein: CAWSRRVHTGELFF

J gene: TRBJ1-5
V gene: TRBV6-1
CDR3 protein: CASRWGQGSNQPQHF

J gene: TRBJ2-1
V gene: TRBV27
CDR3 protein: CASSPRGQTGSYNEQFF

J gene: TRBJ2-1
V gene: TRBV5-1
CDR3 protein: CASSLDLGSNPMMQFF

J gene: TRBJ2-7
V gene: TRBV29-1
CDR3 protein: CSGSRGNEQYF

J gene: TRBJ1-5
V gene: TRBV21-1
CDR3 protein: CASSNVQGRNQPQHF

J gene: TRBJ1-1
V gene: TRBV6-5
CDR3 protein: CASSYGTLGTEAFF

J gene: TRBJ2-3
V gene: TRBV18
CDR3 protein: CASSPIADTQYF

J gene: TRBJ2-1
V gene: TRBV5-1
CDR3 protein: CASRYLSDAYNEQFF

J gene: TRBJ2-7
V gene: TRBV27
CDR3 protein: CASNKGGREGEQYF

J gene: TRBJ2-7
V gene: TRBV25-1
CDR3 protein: CASSVRAGTSGSNEQYF

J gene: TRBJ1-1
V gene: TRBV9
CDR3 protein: CASSVGFQDASDTEAFF

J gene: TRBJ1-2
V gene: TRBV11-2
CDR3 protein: CASSPLGAGGPVYGYTF